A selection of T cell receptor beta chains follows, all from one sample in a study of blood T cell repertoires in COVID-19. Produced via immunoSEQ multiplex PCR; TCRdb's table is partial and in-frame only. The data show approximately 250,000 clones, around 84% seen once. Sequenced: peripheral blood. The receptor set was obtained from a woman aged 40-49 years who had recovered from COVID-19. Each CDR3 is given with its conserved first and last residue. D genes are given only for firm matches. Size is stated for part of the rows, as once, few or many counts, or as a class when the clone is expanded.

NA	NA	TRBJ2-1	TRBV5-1	TGCGCCAGCAGCTTCGGAGCGGGCGATGAGCAGTTCTTC	CASSFGAGDEQFF
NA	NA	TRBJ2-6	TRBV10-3	TGTGCCATCACGGCAGGGGCAGGAGGAGGTGGGGCCAACGTCCTGACTTTC	CAITAGAGGGGANVLTF
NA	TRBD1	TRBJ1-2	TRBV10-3	TGTGCCATCAGTACCGGACAGGGACTCTATGGCTACACCTTC	CAISTGQGLYGYTF
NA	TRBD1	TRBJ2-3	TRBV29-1	TGCAGCGTTGAAGGGGGGACAGGGGTGTCAGATACGCAGTATTTT	CSVEGGTGVSDTQYF
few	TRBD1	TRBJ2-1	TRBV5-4	TGTGCCAGCAGCTTGGAAGGGACAGGGGGCAATGAGCAGTTCTTC	CASSLEGTGGNEQFF
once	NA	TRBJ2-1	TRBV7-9	TGTGCCAGCAGCTTTGAACTTTCGGATGAGCAGTTCTTC	CASSFELSDEQFF
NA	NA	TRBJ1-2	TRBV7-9	TGTGCCAGCAGCCTCGGGACATCCTATGGCTACACCTTC	CASSLGTSYGYTF
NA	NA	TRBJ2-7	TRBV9	TGTGCCAGCAGCGCGGGAGTGGGCGAGCAGTACTTC	CASSAGVGEQYF
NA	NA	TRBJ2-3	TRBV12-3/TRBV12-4	TGTGCCAGCAGTTTGACAGGGAGGGATACGCAGTATTTT	CASSLTGRDTQYF
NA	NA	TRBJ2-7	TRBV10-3	TGTGCCATCAGTGACAGGGGTACCTACGAGCAGTACTTC	CAISDRGTYEQYF
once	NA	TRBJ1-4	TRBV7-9	TGTGCCAGCAGCTTATTGACGGGGGGTCGGTTTGAAAAACTGTTTTTT	CASSLLTGGRFEKLFF
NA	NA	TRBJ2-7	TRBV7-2	TGTGCCAGCAGCTCAGAGGGGGTCCTATCCTACGAGCAGTACTTC	CASSSEGVLSYEQYF
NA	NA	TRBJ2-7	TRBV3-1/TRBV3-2	TGTGCCAGCAGCCAAGAGCGGGGAATCCTCTACGAGCAGTACTTC	CASSQERGILYEQYF
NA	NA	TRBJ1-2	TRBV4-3	TGCGCCAGCAGCCAAGGTTCTGAGTTCGGCTACACCTTC	CASSQGSEFGYTF
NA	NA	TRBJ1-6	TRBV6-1	TGTGCCAGCAGTGAAGCGGAGGGGACACCCCTCCACTTT	CASSEAEGTPLHF
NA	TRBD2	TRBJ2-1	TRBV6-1	TGTGCCAGCAGTGAAGCGGGGACTAGCGGGAAGAATGAGCAGTTCTTC	CASSEAGTSGKNEQFF
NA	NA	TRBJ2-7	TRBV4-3	TGCGCCAGCAGCCAAGATTCGGAGGACTACGAGCAGTACTTC	CASSQDSEDYEQYF
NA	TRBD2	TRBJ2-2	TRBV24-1	TGTGCCACCAGTGACCCCCCCCCGGGGACTAGCGGGGGGCCACCGACCACCGGGGAGCTGTTTTTT	CATSDPPPGTSGGPPTTGELFF
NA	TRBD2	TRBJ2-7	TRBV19	TGTGCCAGTAGTATTGGGTCGGGGGGCTACGAGCAGTACTTC	CASSIGSGGYEQYF
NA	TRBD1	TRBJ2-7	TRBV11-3	TGTGCCAGCAGCTCCGAAGGAACAGGGGCCGCCTCAAGGAGCTACGAGCAGTACTTC	CASSSEGTGAASRSYEQYF
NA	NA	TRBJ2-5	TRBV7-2	TGTGCCAGCAGCCCCCCCGCGGCCATTCAAGAGACCCAGTACTTC	CASSPPAAIQETQYF
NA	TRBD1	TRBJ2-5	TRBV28	TGTGCCAGCAGCTCGATCCCGTTGACAGGGGGCGAAGAGACCCAGTACTTC	CASSSIPLTGGEETQYF
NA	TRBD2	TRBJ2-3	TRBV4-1	TGCGCCAGCAGCCACCCAGCGGGGGGCACTAGATTGAGGGGCACAGATACGCAGTATTTT	CASSHPAGGTRLRGTDTQYF
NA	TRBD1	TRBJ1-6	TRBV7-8	TGTGCCAGCAGCACAACAGGGGTGAGGTATAATTCACCCCTCCACTTT	CASSTTGVRYNSPLHF
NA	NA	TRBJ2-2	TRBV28	TGTGCCAGCAGCATATTACATGTGAACACCGGGGAGCTGTTTTTT	CASSILHVNTGELFF
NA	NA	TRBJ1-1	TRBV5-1	TGCGCCAGCAGCCCCGGACAGATGAACACTGAAGCTTTCTTT	CASSPGQMNTEAFF
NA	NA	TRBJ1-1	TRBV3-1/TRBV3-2	TGTGCCAGCAGCCAATATGAAGCTTTCTTT	CASSQYEAFF
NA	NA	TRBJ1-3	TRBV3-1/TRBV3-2	TGTGCCAGCAGCCAAGATGCGGGGTTTGGAAACACCATATATTTT	CASSQDAGFGNTIYF
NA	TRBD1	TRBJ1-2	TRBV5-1	TGCGCCAGCAGCTTGGGGGACAGCAACTATGGCTACACCTTC	CASSLGDSNYGYTF
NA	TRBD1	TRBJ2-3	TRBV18	TGTGCCAGCTCACAGGACAGGGTCGAAGGTACGCAGTATTTT	CASSQDRVEGTQYF
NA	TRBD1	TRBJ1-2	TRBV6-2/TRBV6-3	TGTGCCAGCAGCCTGACAGGGAACTATGGCTACACCTTC	CASSLTGNYGYTF
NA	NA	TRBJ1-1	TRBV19	TGTGCCAGTACCTCTGCCCGCCCGGAGATCATGAACACTGAAGCTTTCTTT	CASTSARPEIMNTEAFF
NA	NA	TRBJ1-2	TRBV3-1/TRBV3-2	TGTGCCAGCAGCCAAGCGTTTTCGGGAGATAGTGGCTACACCTTC	CASSQAFSGDSGYTF
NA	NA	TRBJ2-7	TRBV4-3	TGCGCCAGCAGCCAAGATTATAGGAGCGAGCAGTACTTC	CASSQDYRSEQYF
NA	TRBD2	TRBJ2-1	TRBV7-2	TGTGCCAGCAGTCATCCCAGTAGCGGGGGTCGCACTTCCTACAATGAGCAGTTCTTC	CASSHPSSGGRTSYNEQFF
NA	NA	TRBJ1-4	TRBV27	TGTGCCAGCAGCAGGAAACCTGCAACTAATGAAAAACTGTTTTTT	CASSRKPATNEKLFF
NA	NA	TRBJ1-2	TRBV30	TGTGCCTGGAGTGGCTCGGGAAACTATGGCTACACCTTC	CAWSGSGNYGYTF
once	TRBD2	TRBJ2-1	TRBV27	TGTGCCAGCAGTTTACGAGCCTCTAGCGGGGGGTCAAGCTCCTACAATGAGCAGTTCTTC	CASSLRASSGGSSSYNEQFF
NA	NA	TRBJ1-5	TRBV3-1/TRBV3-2	TGTGCCAGCAGCCAGGGAGCCGTTCAGCCCCAGCATTTT	CASSQGAVQPQHF
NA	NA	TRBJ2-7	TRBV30	TGTGCCTGGGGGACTGGCTACGAGCAGTACTTC	CAWGTGYEQYF
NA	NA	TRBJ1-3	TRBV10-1	TGCGCCAGCAGTGAGTGGGATAGGGGTAGGTCCGACACCATATATTTT	CASSEWDRGRSDTIYF
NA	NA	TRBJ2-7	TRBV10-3	TGTGCCATCAGTGACAGGGAAGGTGCCTACGAGCAGTACTTC	CAISDREGAYEQYF
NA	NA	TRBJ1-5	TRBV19	TGTGCCAGTAGTGCCTCCAGGGCCCAGCCCCAGCATTTT	CASSASRAQPQHF
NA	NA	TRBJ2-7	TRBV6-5	TGTGCCAGCAGTCGAAGCAGGGATGACGAGCAGTACTTC	CASSRSRDDEQYF